A single sample gave rise to the 4 T cell receptor beta chains below, sequenced in a study of lymphopenia after photon versus proton radiotherapy. Produced via immunoSEQ multiplex PCR; TCRdb's table is partial and in-frame only. The repertoire consists of several thousand clones, with about nine tenths occurring once and the leading ten covering about 23%. The material sequenced was peripheral blood, taken from a patient treated with photon-based radiotherapy. The receptors originated from a man at least 80 years old with cholangiocarcinoma.

The chain joins TRBV19 to TRBJ2-2; no definite D call. The CDR3 consists of 19 residues. Trimming stripped 1 base from V and 2 bases from J, with 20 bases between. Germline CDR1 and CDR2: LNHDA and SQIVND (reference sequence). The CDR3 protein is CASSIGGIQFRPNTGELFF. The CDR3 DNA follows: TGTGCCAGTAGTATAGGGGGTATACAATTTCGGCCTAACACCGGGGAGCTGTTTTTT.

The V and J genes are TRBV4-1 and TRBJ1-6; D is unresolved. The V end was cut by 5 bases, the J end by 7 bases, with 12 bases between. This CDR3 region has 14 residues. CDR1 and CDR2 from the germline V gene are MGHRA and YSYEKL. The CDR3 DNA is TGCGCCAGCAGCAGCTGGGAGGAGAATTCACCCCTCCACTTT. It specifies CASSSWEENSPLHF.

This chain uses TRBV28 with TRBJ2-7; no clear D gene. The CDR3 length is 13 residues. In germline, CDR1 is MDHEN, CDR2 SYDVKM. V was shortened by 1 base and J by 0 bases, with 4 bases between the two germline ends. The CDR3 sequence is CASSLYPSYEQYF. The CDR3 DNA reads as TGTGCCAGCAGTTTATATCCCTCCTACGAGCAGTACTTC. The complete variable domain, with remaining parts taken from reference TRBV28 and TRBJ2-7, reads DVKVTQSSRYLVKRTGEKVFLECVQDMDHENMFWYRQDPGLGLRLIYFSYDVKMKEKGDIPEGYSVSREKKERFSLILESASTNQTSMYLCASSLYPSYEQYFGPGTRLTVT.

The chain employs TRBV11-1 and TRBJ2-6; no clear D gene. V lost 7 bases, J lost 4 bases, and 11 bases lay in between. This CDR3 region has 14 residues. Germline V gives CDR1 SGHAT, CDR2 FQDESV (reference sequence). CDR3 protein: CASMGSRGANVLTF. CDR3 bases: TGTGCCAGCATGGGCTCCCGGGGGGCCAACGTCCTGACTTTC.